The text below deals with one T cell receptor (beta chain). The CDR3 extends over 18 amino acids. V was pared by 2 bases and J by 10 bases, with 24 bases between. These data belong to a study of shared clonotypes between healthy human individuals. The overall study: The study drew on two women and three men aged 18 to 49 as donors.

TCRdb's table, derived via immunoSEQ multiplex PCR, lists solely in-frame clones and lacks some. The repertoire holds about 1 million clones, around 75% seen once, with 1.5% in the top ten. Every contributor of samples was a Caucasian grown-up residing in Nashville, Tennessee. Sample: memory CD4+ T cells sorted from blood. Subset reported: CD45RA-negative fraction. V and J are TRBV23-1 and TRBJ1-6; D remains ambiguous. TRBV23-1 is marked as an open reading frame, function uncertain. This sequence was found in a man aged 18 to 30 in good health. The CDR3 DNA sequence: TGCGCCAGCAGTCAAAAGTTCAATCCCGGGGAAACTGACTCACCCCTCCACTTT. Its protein product is CASSQKFNPGETDSPLHF.